This T cell receptor beta chain was observed in a study of cytomegalovirus exposure and HLA in healthy donors. Germline CDR1 and CDR2: SGHAT and FQNNGV. V lost 2 bases to trimming and J lost 4 bases, with 6 bases between them. CDR3 length: 13 amino acids. The study ran its PCR with 60 Vbeta and 13 Jbeta primers. Using immunoSEQ multiplex PCR, the repertoire was profiled, and TCRdb retains in-frame clones only, with some absent. The sample records 100,000 to 150,000 clones, around four fifths being singletons. The sample consisted of PBMCs. The V gene is TRBV11-2, the J gene TRBJ2-1, with D hard to call. The TCR sequence derives from a female donor in good health and CMV-seronegative. The CDR3 protein is CASSLTRYNEQFF. DNA for the CDR3: TGTGCCAGCAGCTTAACACGTTACAATGAGCAGTTCTTC.